The next 21 T cell receptor beta chains were all read from a single sample in a study of shared clonotypes between healthy human individuals. Clones were sequenced by immunoSEQ multiplex PCR, and TCRdb holds only the in-frame ones, with some missing. The sample lists around 2.1 million clones; about 94% were seen once. Sequenced sample: naive CD4+ T cells sorted from blood. Subset described: CD45RA+ positively selected. The receptor set was obtained from a man aged 18 to 29 in good health.

The rearrangement joins TRBV6-6 to TRBJ2-1; TRBD2 matches at 10 bases. The ends lost 5 bases at V and 5 bases at J; junction bases unmatched: 6. CDR1 is MNHNY and CDR2 is SVGAGI in the germline V gene (reference sequence). There are 15 residues in the CDR3. This CDR3 reads CASSPWTSGNNEQFF. The CDR3 DNA follows: TGTGCCAGCAGTCCCTGGACTAGCGGAAACAATGAGCAGTTCTTC.

The rearrangement uses TRBV7-2 and TRBJ2-1; D unclear. CDR3 length equals 14 residues. V lost 0 bases and J 8 bases, leaving 11 bases between the germline ends. Germline CDR1 is SGHTA and CDR2 is FQGNSA. This CDR3 is CASSLAPGPHEQFF. CDR3 DNA sequence: TGTGCCAGCAGCTTAGCCCCCGGGCCTCATGAGCAGTTCTTC.

V gene TRBV13 combines with J gene TRBJ2-2; TRBD2 aligns across 11 bases. V was pared by 4 bases and J by 4 bases, with 5 bases of the junction left unmatched. Per the germline V gene, CDR1 is PRHDT and CDR2 is FYEKMQ (reference sequence). The CDR3 sequence is 16 residues long. Here the CDR3 DNA reads TGTGCCAGCAGCTACAGACTAGCGGGAAGCACCGGGGAGCTGTTTTTT. Its protein product is CASSYRLAGSTGELFF.

V gene TRBV6-6 combines with J gene TRBJ1-3; D is uncertain. Trimming stripped 5 bases from V and 5 bases from J, with 7 bases between. This CDR3 has 12 residues. From germline, CDR1 is MNHNY and CDR2 SVGAGI (reference sequence). CDR3 loop: CASSNDRNTIYF. For the CDR3, the DNA is TGTGCCAGCAGTAACGACCGAAACACCATATATTTT.

The chain couples TRBV6-1 to TRBJ2-7; TRBD2 might be the D (6 bases). CDR3 length: 13 amino acids. CDR1 and CDR2 (germline): MNHNS, SASEGT. Trimming shortened V by 8 bases and J by 3 bases, and 14 bases separated the two germline ends. CDR3 bases: TGTGCCAGCTCTCGACTAGGGGTCTACGAGCAGTACTTC. Translating it yields CASSRLGVYEQYF.

V usage is TRBV9 and J usage is TRBJ2-3; 7 nucleotides line up with TRBD2. This CDR3 contains 15 residues. V lost 0 bases and J lost 4; bases outside the gene matches: 5. Germline CDR1 and CDR2: SGDLS and YYNGEE. The CDR3 region is CASSVAGEGSDTQYF. CDR3 coding DNA: TGTGCCAGCAGCGTAGCGGGGGAGGGATCAGATACGCAGTATTTT.

This clone is a singleton in its sample. In the same sample, other DNA sequences code for this CDR3. The chain joins TRBV18 to TRBJ2-7; the match to TRBD1 covers 10 bases. From germline, CDR1 is KGHSH and CDR2 LQKENI. This CDR3 comprises 15 residues. V lost 3 bases and J lost 2; bases outside the gene matches: 4. This CDR3 is CASSPGQGGTYEQYF. The CDR3 coding sequence is TGTGCCAGCTCACCCGGACAGGGGGGCACCTACGAGCAGTACTTC. Together with reference TRBV18 and TRBJ2-7, the CDR3 gives the full variable domain: NAGVMQNPRHLVRRRGQEARLRCSPMKGHSHVYWYRQLPEEGLKFMVYLQKENIIDESGMPKERFSAEFPKEGPSILRIQQVVRGDSAAYFCASSPGQGGTYEQYFGPGTRLTVT.

A word on this clone: This same CDR3 is encoded by further DNA sequences in the sample. The chain carries TRBV7-9 and TRBJ1-6; D is undetermined. The CDR3 has 14 amino acids. CDR1 and CDR2 from the germline V gene are SEHNR and FQNEAQ (reference sequence). With 0 bases removed from V and 7 bases from J, the gap between germline ends came to 7 bases. For the CDR3, the DNA is TGTGCCAGCAGCTTAGCAGGCAGCAATTCACCCCTCCACTTT. Its protein is CASSLAGSNSPLHF.

The rearrangement links TRBV5-1 to TRBJ2-3; D remains ambiguous. Germline CDR1 and CDR2: SGHRS and YFSETQ. V was trimmed by 4 bases and J by 1 base, leaving 10 bases between them. This CDR3 contains 14 residues. DNA for the CDR3: TGCGCCAGCAGCATCGCGCCGGGCACAGATACGCAGTATTTT. This gives the protein CASSIAPGTDTQYF.

V and J are TRBV7-2 and TRBJ2-1; 9 bases align to TRBD1. V dropped 4 bases and J dropped 4; count of bases not matched to a gene: 5. The CDR3 is made up of 15 amino acids. Germline CDR1 reads SGHTA; CDR2 reads FQGNSA. CDR3 loop: CASSSTGGTYNEQFF. Here the CDR3 DNA reads TGTGCCAGCAGCTCGACAGGGGGTACGTACAATGAGCAGTTCTTC.

The chain combines TRBV6-5 with TRBJ1-4; D possibly corresponds to TRBD1 (5 bases). CDR3 length equals 15 residues. CDR1 and CDR2 from the germline V gene are MNHEY and SVGAGI. V lost 3 bases to trimming and J lost 11 bases, with 19 bases between them. This CDR3 is CASSYGTSLGKKLFF. The CDR3 bases are TGTGCCAGCAGTTATGGGACGTCCCTCGGGAAGAAACTGTTTTTT.

This chain links TRBV7-9 with TRBJ1-2; TRBD1 aligns across 9 bases. This CDR3 region has 17 residues. Unmatched junction bases numbered 8, after V lost 3 bases and J lost 0 bases. Germline V gives CDR1 SEHNR, CDR2 FQNEAQ (reference sequence). The CDR3 region has the DNA TGTGCCAGCAGCTTCTCGACAGGGGGTGGTCCTAACTATGGCTACACCTTC. Protein sequence: CASSFSTGGGPNYGYTF.

The chain recombines TRBV19 with TRBJ1-4; TRBD1 is a possible D gene (6 bases). Germline V gene data show CDR1 as LNHDA and CDR2 as SQIVND (reference sequence). The V end was cut by 4 bases, the J end by 7 bases, with 13 bases between. The CDR3 covers 14 residues. CDR3 residues: CASSTSGEGEKLFF. The CDR3 nucleotides are TGTGCCAGTAGTACCTCAGGGGAAGGTGAAAAACTGTTTTTT. Variable domain in full (rest from reference TRBV19 and TRBJ1-4): DGGITQSPKYLFRKEGQNVTLSCEQNLNHDAMYWYRQDPGQGLRLIYYSQIVNDFQKGDIAEGYSVSREKKESFPLTVTSAQKNPTAFYLCASSTSGEGEKLFFGSGTQLSVL.

The CDR3 sequence is CASSLTGLKTQYF. The CDR3 DNA reads TGTGCCAGCAGCCTGACAGGATTAAAGACCCAGTACTTC. V and J are TRBV7-9 and TRBJ2-5, with TRBD1 as a possible D gene (6 bases). Trimming removed 5 bases from V and 6 bases from J, with 13 bases in between. From germline, CDR1 is SEHNR and CDR2 FQNEAQ (reference sequence). CDR3 length equals 13 residues.

The chain has TRBV5-1 and TRBJ2-1; D uncertain. The V gene lost 0 bases and the J gene lost 8 bases, with 9 bases spanning the gap. The germline V gene encodes CDR1 SGHRS and CDR2 YFSETQ. The CDR3 length is 13 residues. Written as DNA, the CDR3 is TGCGCCAGCAGCTTGGCAGCGTTAGATGAGCAGTTCTTC. Translating gives CASSLAALDEQFF.

Note on this clone: The same CDR3 can be traced to other DNA sequences in this sample. The chain has TRBV5-1 and TRBJ2-2; possibly TRBD1 for D (5 bases). Trimming took off 4 bases at V and 2 bases at J, with 9 bases between the two ends. This CDR3 has 14 residues. CDR1 and CDR2 (germline): SGHRS, YFSETQ. CDR3 coding DNA: TGCGCCAGCAGCCCCACAGGAAACACCGGGGAGCTGTTTTTT. It specifies CASSPTGNTGELFF.

In the case of this clone: At the DNA level, this CDR3 is encoded by other sequences in the same sample as well. This rearrangement joins TRBV30 to TRBJ1-2; D gene unclear. This CDR3 is built from 12 residues. Germline V gene data show CDR1 as GTSNPN and CDR2 as SVGIG (reference sequence). The ends were cut back, 0 bases at V and 5 bases at J, with 7 bases in the middle. CDR3 region: CAWSVQRYGYTF. Here the CDR3 DNA reads TGTGCCTGGAGTGTACAACGTTATGGCTACACCTTC.

Remarks on this clone: Within the sample, other DNA sequences also encode this same CDR3. V gene TRBV5-1 combines with J gene TRBJ1-4; D might be TRBD1 (5 bases). The germline gives CDR1 SGHRS, CDR2 YFSETQ. The CDR3 totals 18 residues. Trimming left V 0 bases short and J 0 bases short, with 15 bases between. The CDR3: CASSLAGTHLATNEKLFF. The CDR3 DNA reads TGCGCCAGCAGCTTGGCGGGGACTCACCTTGCAACTAATGAAAAACTGTTTTTT.

This clone was recorded once. The chain combines TRBV6-5 with TRBJ1-1; TRBD1 is a possible D gene (5 bases). V lost 0 bases, J lost 5 bases, and 10 bases lay in between. Germline V gives CDR1 MNHEY, CDR2 SVGAGI. The CDR3 is 14 residues long. The CDR3 DNA sequence: TGTGCCAGCAGTTACTCTCAGGGAAGGACTGAAGCTTTCTTT. Protein product: CASSYSQGRTEAFF.

CDR3 nucleotide sequence: TGTGCCAGCAGTTTAAGCTCCTACAATGAGCAGTTCTTC. Residues: CASSLSSYNEQFF. The chain employs TRBV6-4 and TRBJ2-1; D is undetermined. The germline V and J ends were trimmed by 5 bases and 0 bases, with 5 bases remaining between them. The germline gives CDR1 MRHNA, CDR2 SNTAGT. The CDR3 covers 13 residues.

This clone was counted a single time. The chain is built from TRBV6-1 and TRBJ2-5, with 7 bases that match TRBD1. J gave up 5 bases and V 1 base, and 13 bases lay outside the gene matches. This CDR3 has 17 residues. Germline V lookup: CDR1 MNHNS, CDR2 SASEGT. The CDR3 sequence is CASSEGWNRGGRETQYF. CDR3 in DNA: TGTGCCAGCAGTGAAGGATGGAACAGGGGTGGTAGGGAGACCCAGTACTTC.